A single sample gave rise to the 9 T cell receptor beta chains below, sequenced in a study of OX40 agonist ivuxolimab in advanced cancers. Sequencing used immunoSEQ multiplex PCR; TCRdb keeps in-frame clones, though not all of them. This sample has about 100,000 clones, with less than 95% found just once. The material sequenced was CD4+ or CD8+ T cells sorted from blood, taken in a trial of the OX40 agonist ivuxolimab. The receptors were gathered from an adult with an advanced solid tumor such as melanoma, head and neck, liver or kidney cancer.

The CDR3 reads CASSLGQQWYGYTF. CDR3 coding DNA: TGTGCCAGCAGCTTAGGACAGCAGTGGTATGGCTACACCTTC. This chain joins TRBV7-2 and TRBJ1-2; a weak D match, TRBD1 (5 bases). Trimming took off 1 base at V and 5 bases at J, with 11 bases between the two ends. In germline, CDR1 is SGHTA, CDR2 FQGNSA. The CDR3 runs 14 residues.

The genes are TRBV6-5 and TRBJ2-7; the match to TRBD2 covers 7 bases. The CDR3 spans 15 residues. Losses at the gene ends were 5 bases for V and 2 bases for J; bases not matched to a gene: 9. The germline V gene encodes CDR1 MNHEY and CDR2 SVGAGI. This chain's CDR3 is CASSTTPSGTYEQYF. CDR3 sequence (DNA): TGTGCCAGCAGTACGACGCCTAGCGGAACCTACGAGCAGTACTTC.

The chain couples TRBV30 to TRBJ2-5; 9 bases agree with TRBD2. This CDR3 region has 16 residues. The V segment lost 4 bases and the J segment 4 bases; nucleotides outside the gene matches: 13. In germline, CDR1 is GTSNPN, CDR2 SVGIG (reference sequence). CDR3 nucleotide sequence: TGTGCCTGGAATCTGATCCGCGGGAGGGCCGTAGAGACCCAGTACTTC. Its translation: CAWNLIRGRAVETQYF.

The CDR3 region has the DNA TGTGCCAGCAGCGTAGCCGCCAGACTAGCGGGAGGGGAGACCCAGTACTTC. Translation: CASSVAARLAGGETQYF. The chain has TRBV9 and TRBJ2-5; the match to TRBD2 covers 14 bases. The trim removed 0 bases at V and 5 bases at J, leaving 6 bases unmatched. The CDR3 has 17 residues. The germline gives CDR1 SGDLS, CDR2 YYNGEE.

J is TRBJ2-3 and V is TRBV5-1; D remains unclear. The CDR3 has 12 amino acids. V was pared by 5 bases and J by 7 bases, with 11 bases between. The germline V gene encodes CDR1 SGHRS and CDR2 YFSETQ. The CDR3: CASRVELHTQYF. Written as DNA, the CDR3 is TGCGCCAGCAGGGTTGAGCTGCATACGCAGTATTTT.

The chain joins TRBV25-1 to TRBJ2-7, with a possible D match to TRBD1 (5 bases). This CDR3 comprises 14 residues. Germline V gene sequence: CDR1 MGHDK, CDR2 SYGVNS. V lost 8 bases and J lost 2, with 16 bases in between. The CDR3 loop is CASENRKTPYEQYF. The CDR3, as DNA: TGTGCCAGCGAAAACAGGAAGACGCCCTACGAGCAGTACTTC.

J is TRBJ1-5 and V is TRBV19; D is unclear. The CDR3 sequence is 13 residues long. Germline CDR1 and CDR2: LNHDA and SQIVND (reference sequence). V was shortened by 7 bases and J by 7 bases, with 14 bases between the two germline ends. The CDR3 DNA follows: TGTGCCAGTACGGGCGTCCCGGGCCAGCCCCAGCATTTT. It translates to CASTGVPGQPQHF. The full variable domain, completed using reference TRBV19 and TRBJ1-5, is DGGITQSPKYLFRKEGQNVTLSCEQNLNHDAMYWYRQDPGQGLRLIYYSQIVNDFQKGDIAEGYSVSREKKESFPLTVTSAQKNPTAFYLCASTGVPGQPQHFGDGTRLSIL.

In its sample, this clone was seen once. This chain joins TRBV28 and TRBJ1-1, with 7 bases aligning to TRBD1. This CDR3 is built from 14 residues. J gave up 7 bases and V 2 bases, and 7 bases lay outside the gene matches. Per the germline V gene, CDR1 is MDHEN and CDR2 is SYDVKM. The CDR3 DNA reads TGTGCCAGCAGTTTAATGTCGACAGGGTATGAAGCTTTCTTT. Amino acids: CASSLMSTGYEAFF.

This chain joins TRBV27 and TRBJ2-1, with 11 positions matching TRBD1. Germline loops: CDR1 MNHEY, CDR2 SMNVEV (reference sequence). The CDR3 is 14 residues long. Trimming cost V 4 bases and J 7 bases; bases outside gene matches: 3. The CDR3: CASSSGQGVNEQFF. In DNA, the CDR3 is TGTGCCAGCAGTTCGGGACAGGGGGTGAATGAGCAGTTCTTC.